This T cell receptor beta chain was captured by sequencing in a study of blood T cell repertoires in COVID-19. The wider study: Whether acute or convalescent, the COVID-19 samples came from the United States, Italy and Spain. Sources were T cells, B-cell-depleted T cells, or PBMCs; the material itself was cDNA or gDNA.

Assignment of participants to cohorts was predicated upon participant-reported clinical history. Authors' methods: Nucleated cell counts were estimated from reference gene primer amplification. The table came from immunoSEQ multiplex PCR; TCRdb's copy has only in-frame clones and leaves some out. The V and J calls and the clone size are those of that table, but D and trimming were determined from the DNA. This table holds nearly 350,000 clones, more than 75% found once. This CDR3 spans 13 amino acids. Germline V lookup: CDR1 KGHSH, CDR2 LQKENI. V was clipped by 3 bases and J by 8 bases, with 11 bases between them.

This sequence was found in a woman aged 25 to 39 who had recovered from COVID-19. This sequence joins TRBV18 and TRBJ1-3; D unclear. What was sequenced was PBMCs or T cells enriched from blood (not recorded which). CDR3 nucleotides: TGTGCCAGCTCACCCACGGGGATGGACACCATATATTTT. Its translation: CASSPTGMDTIYF.